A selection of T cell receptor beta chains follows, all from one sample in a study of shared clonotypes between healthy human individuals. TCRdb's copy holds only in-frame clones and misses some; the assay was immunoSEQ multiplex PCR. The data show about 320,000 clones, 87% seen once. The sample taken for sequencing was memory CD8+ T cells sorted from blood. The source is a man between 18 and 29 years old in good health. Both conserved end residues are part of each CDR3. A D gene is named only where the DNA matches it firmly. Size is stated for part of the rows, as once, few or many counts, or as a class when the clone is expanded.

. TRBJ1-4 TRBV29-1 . TGCAGCGTTGAAGATCGAATCGGAAAACTGTTTTTT CSVEDRIGKLFF
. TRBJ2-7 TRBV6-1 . TGTGCCAGCAGTGCCAGGGGCGACTCCTACGAGCAGTACTTC CASSARGDSYEQYF
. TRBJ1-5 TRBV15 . TGTGCCACCAGCCACTACCCGGGGAGCAATCAGCCCCAGCATTTT CATSHYPGSNQPQHF
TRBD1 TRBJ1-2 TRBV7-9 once TGTGCCAGCAGCACTACCCGGGACAGGGGCCCAGCCTATGGCTACACCTTC CASSTTRDRGPAYGYTF
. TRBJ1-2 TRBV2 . TGTGCCAGCGAGGACATCTATGGCTACACCTTC CASEDIYGYTF
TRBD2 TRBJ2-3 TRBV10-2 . TGCGCCAGCCAAAGCGGGACTAGCGGAGCAGATACGCAGTATTTT CASQSGTSGADTQYF
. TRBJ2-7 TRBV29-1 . TGCAGCGTTGGAGGGGTCTACGAGCAGTACTTC CSVGGVYEQYF
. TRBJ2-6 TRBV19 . TGTGCCAGTAGTATATATGGCTCTGGGGCCAACGTCCTGACTTTC CASSIYGSGANVLTF
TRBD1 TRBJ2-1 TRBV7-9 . TGTGCCAGCAGCTCACTAAAAGGACAGGGCACGGTCAATGAGCAGTTCTTC CASSSLKGQGTVNEQFF
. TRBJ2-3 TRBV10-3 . TGTGCCATCAGTGTTCGCGGTGCCGCTGAAGATACGCAGTATTTT CAISVRGAAEDTQYF
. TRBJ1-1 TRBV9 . TGTGCCAGCAGCGAGAGAAAACAAGACGAAGCTTTCTTT CASSERKQDEAFF
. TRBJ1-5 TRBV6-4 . TGTGCCAGCAGTGCGTTGGCAGGTAATCAGCCCCAGCATTTT CASSALAGNQPQHF
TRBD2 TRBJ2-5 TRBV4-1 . TGCGCCAGCAGCCAAGATACTAGCGGTTGGTACCAGTACTTC CASSQDTSGWYQYF
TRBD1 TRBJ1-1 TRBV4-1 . TGCGCCAGCAGCCAAGACCCCGCAGGGGGACCGAACACTGAAGCTTTCTTT CASSQDPAGGPNTEAFF
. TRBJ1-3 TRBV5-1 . TGCGCCAGCAGCTTGGCCCAGGGAACCTCTGGAAACACCATATATTTT CASSLAQGTSGNTIYF
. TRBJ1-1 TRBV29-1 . TGCAGCGTTGAAGGCCAGAACACTGAAGCTTTCTTT CSVEGQNTEAFF
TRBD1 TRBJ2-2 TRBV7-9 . TGTGCCAGCGGGACAGGGAACACCGGGGAGCTGTTTTTT CASGTGNTGELFF
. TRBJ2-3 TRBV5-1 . TGCGCCAGCAGCTGGAGGGCAGCAGATACGCAGTATTTT CASSWRAADTQYF
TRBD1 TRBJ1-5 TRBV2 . TGTGCCAGTCGGGACAGTATAAGTCAGCCCCAGCATTTT CASRDSISQPQHF
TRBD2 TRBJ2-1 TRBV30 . TGTGCCTGGGGACTAGCGGGGGGCCATGAGCAGTTCTTC CAWGLAGGHEQFF
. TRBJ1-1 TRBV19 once TGTGCCAGTAGTATTATCCTGGCGTCTGAAGCTTTCTTT CASSIILASEAFF
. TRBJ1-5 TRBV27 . TGTGCCAGCAGATCCAATGGGGGAGGGGGGAATCAGCCCCAGCATTTT CASRSNGGGGNQPQHF
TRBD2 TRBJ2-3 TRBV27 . TGTGCCAGCAGTTCCGGGACTAGCGGGGCCACAGATACGCAGTATTTT CASSSGTSGATDTQYF
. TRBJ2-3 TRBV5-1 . TGCGCCAGCAGTCAGGCTCTTGGGAGAGATACGCAGTATTTT CASSQALGRDTQYF
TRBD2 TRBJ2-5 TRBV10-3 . TGTGCCATCAGTGATTTCGTGGGAGGGTCCGGGGAGACCCAGTACTTC CAISDFVGGSGETQYF
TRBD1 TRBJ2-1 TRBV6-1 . TGTGCCAGCAGGGGGACAGATTACAATGAGCAGTTCTTC CASRGTDYNEQFF
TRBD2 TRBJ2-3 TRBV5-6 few TGTGCCAGCAGCTTGGGGCTAGCGGGGGGCAATACGCAGTATTTT CASSLGLAGGNTQYF
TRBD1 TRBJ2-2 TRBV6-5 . TGTGCCAGCAGTTGGACAGGGGGCAAGACCACCGGGGAGCTGTTTTTT CASSWTGGKTTGELFF
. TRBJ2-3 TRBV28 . TGTGCCAGCAGCCAACCCAGGGCAGCCAGCACAGATACGCAGTATTTT CASSQPRAASTDTQYF
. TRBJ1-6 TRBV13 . TGTGCCAGCAGCCCAGCCCTAGACCCGAATTCACCCCTCCACTTT CASSPALDPNSPLHF
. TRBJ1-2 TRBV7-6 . TGTGCCAGCAGCTTCGTCGTGGGGGCTAACTATGGCTACACCTTC CASSFVVGANYGYTF
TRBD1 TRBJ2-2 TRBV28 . TGTGCCAGCAGTTCGACAGGGGACCTCACCGGGGAGCTGTTTTTT CASSSTGDLTGELFF
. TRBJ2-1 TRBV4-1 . TGCGCCAGCAGCCAAGTTTACCCGGGAGCCCCGTTCTTC CASSQVYPGAPFF
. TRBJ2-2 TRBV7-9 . TGTGCCAGCAGCAGGGACTCCGGGGAGCTGTTTTTT CASSRDSGELFF
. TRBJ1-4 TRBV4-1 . TGCGCCAGCAACTCACGACCGGGAACAACTAATGAAAAACTGTTTTTT CASNSRPGTTNEKLFF
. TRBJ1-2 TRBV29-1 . TGCAGCGTTGGAGCGGGCGAGATGGCCCGCTACACCTTC CSVGAGEMARYTF
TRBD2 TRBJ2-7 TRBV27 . TGTGCCAGCAGTTTATATACCGGGACTAGTCACGAGCAGTACTTC CASSLYTGTSHEQYF
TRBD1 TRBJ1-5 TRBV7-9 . TGTGCCAGCAGCTCGACAGGGGGCAACGGGGTTGAGCCCCAGCATTTT CASSSTGGNGVEPQHF
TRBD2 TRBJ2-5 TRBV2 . TGTGCCAGCAGTCAGGGACTAGCGGGGGAAGAAGAGACCCAGTACTTC CASSQGLAGEEETQYF
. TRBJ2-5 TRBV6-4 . TGTGCCAGCAGTCCCCCCCGGGCAGCGGAGACCCAGTACTTC CASSPPRAAETQYF
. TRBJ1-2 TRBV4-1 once TGCGCCAGCAGCCAAGGAACAGGGCCTGACTATGGCTACACCTTC CASSQGTGPDYGYTF
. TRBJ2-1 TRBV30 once TGTGCCTGGAACCCGGACGCCTACAATGAGCAGTTCTTC CAWNPDAYNEQFF
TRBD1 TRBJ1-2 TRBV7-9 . TGTGCCAGCAGTTCAAGGACAGGGGAGCACTATGGCTACACCTTC CASSSRTGEHYGYTF
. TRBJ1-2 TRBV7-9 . TGTGCCAGCAGCTTAGCACAGCTCTCTTCCCTCTCCTATGGCTACACCTTC CASSLAQLSSLSYGYTF
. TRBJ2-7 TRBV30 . TGTGCCTGGTCGACCGTGGAGTTTTACGAGCAGTACTTC CAWSTVEFYEQYF
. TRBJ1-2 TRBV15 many TGTGCCACCAGCAGAGAGTGGGGGGGCTCCTTCATGGGCTACACCTTC CATSREWGGSFMGYTF
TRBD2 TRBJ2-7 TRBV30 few TGTGCCTGGACTAGCGGTGGCCTAGGCGAGCAGTACTTC CAWTSGGLGEQYF
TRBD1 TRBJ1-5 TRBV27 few TGTGCCAGCAGTCCCTCGACAGGGGAAAGCAATCAGCCCCAGCATTTT CASSPSTGESNQPQHF